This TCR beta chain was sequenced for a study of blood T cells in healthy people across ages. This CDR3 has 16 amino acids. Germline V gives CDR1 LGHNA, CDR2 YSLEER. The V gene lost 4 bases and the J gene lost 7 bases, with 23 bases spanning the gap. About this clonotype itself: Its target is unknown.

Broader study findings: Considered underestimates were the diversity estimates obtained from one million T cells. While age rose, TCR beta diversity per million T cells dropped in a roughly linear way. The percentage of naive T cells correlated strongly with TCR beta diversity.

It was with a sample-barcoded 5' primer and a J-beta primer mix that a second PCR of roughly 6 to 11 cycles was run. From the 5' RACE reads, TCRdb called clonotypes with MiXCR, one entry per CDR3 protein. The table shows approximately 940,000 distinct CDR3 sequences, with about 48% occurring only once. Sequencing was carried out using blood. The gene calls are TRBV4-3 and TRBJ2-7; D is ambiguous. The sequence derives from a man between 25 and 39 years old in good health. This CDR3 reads CASSRTVGPTPWEQYF. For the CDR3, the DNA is TGCGCCAGCAGCCGAACAGTCGGACCCACTCCCTGGGAGCAGTACTTC.